Listed below are T cell receptor beta chains from one sample, sequenced in a study of blood T cell repertoires in COVID-19. Produced via immunoSEQ multiplex PCR; TCRdb's table is partial and in-frame only. Among around 80,000 clones listed, 85% to 90% were seen once. Sequences were obtained from peripheral blood. These receptors all come from a woman older than 75 with acute or convalescent COVID-19. Each CDR3 is given with its conserved first and last residue. Fields, in order: V gene, D gene, J gene, clone size, CDR3 protein, CDR3 DNA. The D gene is left open where the match is weak. Where a row states a size, it is once, few, many or the class of an expanded clone; other rows omit it.

TRBV7-6,NA,TRBJ1-4,few,CASTQIGGEKLFF,TGTGCCAGCACCCAAATCGGTGGTGAAAAACTGTTTTTT
TRBV30,NA,TRBJ1-1,NA,CAWQTVANAEAFF,TGTGCCTGGCAGACAGTCGCGAACGCTGAAGCTTTCTTT
TRBV3-1/TRBV3-2,NA,TRBJ2-3,few,CASSLSGSTDTQYF,TGTGCCAGCAGCCTCTCCGGGTCCACAGATACGCAGTATTTT
TRBV5-1,TRBD2,TRBJ2-7,NA,CASSRRGGRSYEQYF,TGCGCCAGCAGCCGGAGGGGAGGGAGATCCTACGAGCAGTACTTC
TRBV19,TRBD1,TRBJ1-5,NA,CASSSNRGTPQHF,TGTGCCAGTAGTAGCAACAGGGGGACGCCCCAGCATTTT
TRBV5-1,NA,TRBJ2-7,NA,CASSLSAGSAYEQYF,TGCGCCAGCAGCCTGTCGGCCGGGAGTGCCTACGAGCAGTACTTC
TRBV5-6,TRBD1,TRBJ1-5,NA,CASSSGQGGQPQHF,TGTGCCAGCAGCTCCGGACAGGGTGGTCAGCCCCAGCATTTT
TRBV19,NA,TRBJ1-4,once,CASSTGYTDPNEKLFF,TGTGCCAGTAGTACTGGGTACACAGATCCTAATGAAAAACTGTTTTTT
TRBV20-1,NA,TRBJ1-1,once,CSANRDNQAFF,TGCAGTGCTAACCGGGACAACCAAGCTTTCTTT
TRBV30,TRBD1,TRBJ1-6,NA,CAWSIQAGGRFNSPLHF,TGTGCCTGGAGTATTCAGGCAGGGGGACGGTTTAATTCACCCCTCCACTTT
TRBV5-8,TRBD1,TRBJ1-1,NA,CASKGQANTEAFF,TGTGCCAGCAAGGGACAGGCGAACACTGAAGCTTTCTTT
TRBV13,TRBD1,TRBJ2-3,NA,CASSSPGTGTDTQYF,TGTGCCAGCAGCTCCCCCGGGACAGGCACAGATACGCAGTATTTT
TRBV13,NA,TRBJ2-5,NA,CASSFAPSVQETQYF,TGTGCCAGCAGTTTCGCCCCTAGCGTACAAGAGACCCAGTACTTC
TRBV19,NA,TRBJ1-5,NA,CASSIFGQSNQPQHF,TGTGCCAGTAGTATCTTTGGGCAGAGCAATCAGCCCCAGCATTTT
TRBV19,TRBD2,TRBJ2-3,NA,CASSISGGASDTQYF,TGTGCCAGTAGTATTAGCGGGGGGGCCTCAGATACGCAGTATTTT
TRBV19,TRBD1,TRBJ2-7,NA,CASSDRDHEQYF,TGTGCCAGTAGTGACAGGGATCACGAGCAGTACTTC
TRBV5-6,NA,TRBJ2-3,NA,CASSHEGGGPSTDTQYF,TGTGCCAGCAGCCATGAGGGAGGGGGGCCAAGCACAGATACGCAGTATTTT
TRBV30,NA,TRBJ1-5,NA,CAWSHRGFNQPQHF,TGTGCCTGGAGTCACCGGGGGTTCAATCAGCCCCAGCATTTT
TRBV19,NA,TRBJ2-1,few,CASSIFAGTNNEQFF,TGTGCCAGTAGTATTTTTGCGGGTACCAACAATGAGCAGTTCTTC
TRBV7-3,TRBD2,TRBJ2-1,once,CASSLTSGKNEQFF,TGTGCCAGCAGCTTAACTAGCGGGAAAAATGAGCAGTTCTTC
TRBV29-1,NA,TRBJ1-2,NA,CSAEGGGNYGYTF,TGCAGCGCCGAAGGCGGGGGCAACTATGGCTACACCTTC
TRBV4-1,NA,TRBJ2-1,NA,CASSQDFPSSYNEQFF,TGCGCCAGCAGCCAAGATTTCCCGAGCTCCTACAATGAGCAGTTCTTC
TRBV30,NA,TRBJ2-3,NA,CAWTKEADTQYF,TGTGCCTGGACTAAGGAGGCGGATACGCAGTATTTT
TRBV28,TRBD1,TRBJ2-2,NA,CASSLTGKTGELFF,TGTGCCAGCAGCCTGACAGGGAAAACCGGGGAGCTGTTTTTT
TRBV7-9,TRBD2,TRBJ2-7,NA,CASSTTSGRVYEQYF,TGTGCCAGCAGCACTACTAGCGGGAGGGTCTACGAGCAGTACTTC
TRBV2,TRBD2,TRBJ2-7,NA,CASSEAGGEYF,TGTGCCAGCAGTGAAGCGGGAGGGGAGTACTTC
TRBV5-1,NA,TRBJ1-1,once,CASSLESGGTEAFF,TGCGCCAGCAGCTTGGAGTCGGGAGGCACTGAAGCTTTCTTT
TRBV6-5,NA,TRBJ1-3,NA,CASTRQDTNTIYF,TGTGCCAGCACTAGACAGGATACTAACACCATATATTTT
TRBV7-2,NA,TRBJ2-1,NA,CASRSIYNEQFF,TGTGCCAGCAGGTCCATCTACAATGAGCAGTTCTTC
TRBV12-3/TRBV12-4,NA,TRBJ1-6,NA,CASSQSGGSPLHF,TGTGCCAGCAGCCAGTCGGGGGGGTCACCCCTCCACTTT
TRBV19,NA,TRBJ1-5,few,CASSTEGWAQTGPQHF,TGTGCCAGTAGTACAGAGGGCTGGGCCCAGACAGGGCCCCAGCATTTT
TRBV2,NA,TRBJ1-5,NA,CASTQQGNSNQPQHF,TGTGCCAGCACTCAACAGGGAAATAGCAATCAGCCCCAGCATTTT
TRBV6-1,TRBD1,TRBJ1-2,NA,CASSESRSGTGYGYTF,TGTGCCAGCAGTGAATCACGCTCGGGGACAGGGTATGGCTACACCTTC
TRBV7-9,TRBD1,TRBJ2-1,NA,CASSLKGQGKVNEQFF,TGTGCCAGCAGCTTGAAGGGACAGGGGAAAGTCAATGAGCAGTTCTTC
TRBV7-9,TRBD2,TRBJ2-2,NA,CASTLGLAGDRTGELFF,TGTGCCAGCACCCTCGGACTAGCGGGAGATCGGACCGGGGAGCTGTTTTTT
TRBV30,TRBD1,TRBJ1-1,NA,CAWRGDRGAISFF,TGTGCCTGGAGAGGGGACAGGGGCGCGATTTCCTTCTTT
TRBV27,NA,TRBJ1-2,NA,CASRATGGNYGYTF,TGTGCCAGCAGGGCGACAGGCGGAAACTATGGCTACACCTTC
TRBV7-9,NA,TRBJ1-2,once,CASSGGLSSYTF,TGTGCCAGCAGCGGGGGACTATCAAGCTACACCTTC
TRBV12-3/TRBV12-4,NA,TRBJ1-5,NA,CASSRNRNQPQHF,TGTGCCAGCAGCCGTAACAGGAATCAGCCCCAGCATTTT
TRBV6-5,TRBD1,TRBJ1-1,NA,CASRDRESTEAFF,TGTGCCAGCAGGGACAGGGAGAGCACTGAAGCTTTCTTT
TRBV5-6,TRBD1,TRBJ2-2,NA,CASSQDPGGAGELFF,TGTGCCAGCAGCCAGGATCCAGGGGGCGCCGGGGAGCTGTTTTTT
TRBV5-1,NA,TRBJ1-1,NA,CASSPGRREAFF,TGCGCCAGCAGCCCAGGGCGCCGTGAAGCTTTCTTT
TRBV5-1,NA,TRBJ1-6,NA,CASSLGENYNSPLHF,TGCGCCAGCAGCCTCGGGGAAAACTATAATTCACCCCTCCACTTT
TRBV5-4,NA,TRBJ1-2,NA,CASSPLHELGSTF,TGTGCCAGCAGCCCCCTCCATGAACTCGGGTCCACCTTC
TRBV15,NA,TRBJ1-2,NA,CATSRGQDPSSVYGYTF,TGTGCCACCAGCAGAGGACAGGACCCCTCCTCCGTCTATGGCTACACCTTC
TRBV4-1,TRBD1,TRBJ2-3,NA,CASSLTGGQSTDTQYF,TGCGCCAGCAGCCTCACAGGGGGGCAAAGCACAGATACGCAGTATTTT
TRBV7-2,NA,TRBJ1-6,NA,CASSPRQIRLTLHF,TGTGCCAGCAGCCCGAGACAGATCCGTTTGACCCTCCACTTT